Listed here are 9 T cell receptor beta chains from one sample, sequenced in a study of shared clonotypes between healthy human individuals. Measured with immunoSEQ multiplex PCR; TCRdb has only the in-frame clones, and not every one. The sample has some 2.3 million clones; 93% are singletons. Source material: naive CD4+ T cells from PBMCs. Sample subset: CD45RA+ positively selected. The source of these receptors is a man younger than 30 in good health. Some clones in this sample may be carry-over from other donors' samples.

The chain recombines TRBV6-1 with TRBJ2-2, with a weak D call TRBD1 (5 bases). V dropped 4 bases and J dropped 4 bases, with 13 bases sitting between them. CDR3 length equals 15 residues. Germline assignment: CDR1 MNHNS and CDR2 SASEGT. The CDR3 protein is CASSVLGLGTGELFF. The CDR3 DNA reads TGTGCCAGCAGTGTGTTGGGGCTTGGCACCGGGGAGCTGTTTTTT.

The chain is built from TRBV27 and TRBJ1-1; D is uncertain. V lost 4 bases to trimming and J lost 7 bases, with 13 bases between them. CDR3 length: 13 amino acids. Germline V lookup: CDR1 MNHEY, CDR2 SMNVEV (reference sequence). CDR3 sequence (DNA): TGTGCCAGCAGTTCGCTCCTTCAGAGTGAAGCTTTCTTT. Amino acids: CASSSLLQSEAFF.

The CDR3 is CASSKQGYGYTF. Here the CDR3 DNA reads TGTGCCAGCAGCAAACAGGGGTATGGCTACACCTTC. The chain employs TRBV28 and TRBJ1-2, with 7 bases lining up with TRBD1. Germline-derived CDR1 and CDR2 are MDHEN and SYDVKM. V was clipped by 6 bases and J by 5 bases; unmatched bases: 3. This CDR3 spans 12 amino acids.

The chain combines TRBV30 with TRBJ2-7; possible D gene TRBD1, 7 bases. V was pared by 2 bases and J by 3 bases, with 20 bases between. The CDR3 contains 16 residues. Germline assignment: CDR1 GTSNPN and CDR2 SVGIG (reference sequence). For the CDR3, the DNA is TGTGCCTGGAGTCTCTGGGGCAGGGGGGTCTTCTACGAGCAGTACTTC. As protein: CAWSLWGRGVFYEQYF. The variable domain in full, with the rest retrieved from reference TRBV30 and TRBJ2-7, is SQTIHQWPATLVQPVGSPLSLECTVEGTSNPNLYWYRQAAGRGLQLLFYSVGIGQISSEVPQNLSASRPQDRQFILSSKKLLLSDSGFYLCAWSLWGRGVFYEQYFGPGTRLTVT.

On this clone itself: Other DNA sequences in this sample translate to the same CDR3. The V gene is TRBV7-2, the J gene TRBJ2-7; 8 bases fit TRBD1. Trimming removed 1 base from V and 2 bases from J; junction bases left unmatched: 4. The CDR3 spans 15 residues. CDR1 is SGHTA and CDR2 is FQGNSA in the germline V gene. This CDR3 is CASSLVGQGAYEQYF. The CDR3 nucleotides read TGTGCCAGCAGCTTAGTAGGACAGGGTGCCTACGAGCAGTACTTC.

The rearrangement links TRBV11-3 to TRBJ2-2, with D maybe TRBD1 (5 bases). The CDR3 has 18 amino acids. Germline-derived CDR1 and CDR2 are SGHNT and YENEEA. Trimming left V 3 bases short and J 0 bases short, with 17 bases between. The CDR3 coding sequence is TGTGCCAGCAGCTTTAGGGGCGATCCGCGCCCGAACACCGGGGAGCTGTTTTTT. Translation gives CASSFRGDPRPNTGELFF.

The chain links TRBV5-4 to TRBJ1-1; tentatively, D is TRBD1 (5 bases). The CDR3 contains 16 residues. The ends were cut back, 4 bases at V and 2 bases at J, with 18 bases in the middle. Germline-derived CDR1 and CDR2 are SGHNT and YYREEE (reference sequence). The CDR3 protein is CASSPPGGVPNTEAFF. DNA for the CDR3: TGTGCCAGCAGCCCACCCGGGGGGGTGCCCAACACTGAAGCTTTCTTT.

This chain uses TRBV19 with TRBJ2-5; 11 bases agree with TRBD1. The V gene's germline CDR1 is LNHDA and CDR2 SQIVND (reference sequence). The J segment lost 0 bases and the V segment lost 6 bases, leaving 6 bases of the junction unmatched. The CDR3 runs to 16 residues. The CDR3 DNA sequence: TGTGCCAGTAGGGGACAGGGGGGATTGTACCAAGAGACCCAGTACTTC. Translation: CASRGQGGLYQETQYF.

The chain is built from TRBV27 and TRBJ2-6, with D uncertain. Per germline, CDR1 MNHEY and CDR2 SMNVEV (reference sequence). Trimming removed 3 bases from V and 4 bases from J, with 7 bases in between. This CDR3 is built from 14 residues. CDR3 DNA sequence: TGTGCCAGCAGTTTTTTCCAGGGGGCCAACGTCCTGACTTTC. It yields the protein CASSFFQGANVLTF.